This TCR beta chain appears in the sequencing data of a study of T cell changes during pregnancy in multiple sclerosis. The assay was immunoSEQ multiplex PCR, and TCRdb's table has in-frame clones only and misses some. The table shows about 36,000 clones, with 88% occurring only once. J lost 4 bases, V lost 2 bases, and 11 bases had no gene match. The CDR3 is made up of 17 amino acids. Germline V CDR1 and CDR2: KGHSH, LQKENI. This chain links TRBV18 with TRBJ2-1, with TRBD2 matching 7 bases. Specimen: CD4+ T cells from peripheral blood mononuclear cells, collected in the first trimester of pregnancy. This clonotype originated in a female donor with multiple sclerosis, enrolled in a pregnancy study. In nucleotides, the CDR3 is TGTGCCAGCTCACCATCGACCAAGCGGGGATCGTACAATGAGCAGTTCTTC. This gives the protein CASSPSTKRGSYNEQFF.